The rows below give T cell receptor beta chains drawn from one sample of a study of T cells expressing NK-cell markers. Reprocessing the 5' RACE reads, TCRdb reports a single entry for every CDR3 protein and omits DNA. The listing contains fewer than 550,000 distinct CDR3 sequences. Sequencing was performed on blood T cells: a sorted CD56 or NKG2C T cell subset, CD4+ or CD8+ T cells, or bulk PBMC T cells (not recorded which). The origin of the receptors is a woman in her fifties or sixties in good health. Both conserved end residues are part of each CDR3. Each record gives: V gene, J gene, CDR3 protein.

V gene: TRBV23-1; J gene: TRBJ2-1; CDR3 protein: CAIELRDTKTYNEQFF
V gene: TRBV5-1; J gene: TRBJ1-1; CDR3 protein: CASHEGVGAEAFF
V gene: TRBV2; J gene: TRBJ2-2; CDR3 protein: CASSRGFDGELFF
V gene: TRBV25-1; J gene: TRBJ1-1; CDR3 protein: CASKTGWGNTEAFF
V gene: TRBV10-3; J gene: TRBJ2-3; CDR3 protein: CAISEGAGTSPYTDTQYF
V gene: TRBV7-9; J gene: TRBJ2-7; CDR3 protein: CASSRAGTRYEQYF
V gene: TRBV3-1; J gene: TRBJ2-1; CDR3 protein: CASSQRRSGDEQFF
V gene: TRBV12-3/TRBV12-4; J gene: TRBJ2-2; CDR3 protein: CASSLVGQGRRELFF
V gene: TRBV12-3/TRBV12-4; J gene: TRBJ1-2; CDR3 protein: CASRRQADGYTF
V gene: TRBV5-1; J gene: TRBJ1-4; CDR3 protein: CASRQERGRGEKLFF
V gene: TRBV4-1; J gene: TRBJ1-2; CDR3 protein: CASSQAGAPREVYGYTF
V gene: TRBV9; J gene: TRBJ2-1; CDR3 protein: CASSVGEQRSNEQFF
V gene: TRBV5-1; J gene: TRBJ2-2; CDR3 protein: CASSLVPGPLNGITGELFF
V gene: TRBV5-1; J gene: TRBJ2-3; CDR3 protein: CASSSNLGQVGDTQYF
V gene: TRBV12-3/TRBV12-4; J gene: TRBJ1-2; CDR3 protein: CASSRDRSYGYTF
V gene: TRBV11-3; J gene: TRBJ2-5; CDR3 protein: CASRGGNEETQYF
V gene: TRBV3-1; J gene: TRBJ2-3; CDR3 protein: CASSQDQDTQYF
V gene: TRBV20-1; J gene: TRBJ1-1; CDR3 protein: CSARVPQLITEAFF
V gene: TRBV4-1; J gene: TRBJ2-3; CDR3 protein: CASSQEGSASDTQYF
V gene: TRBV29-1; J gene: TRBJ2-5; CDR3 protein: CSVKLHGALEQETQYF
V gene: TRBV2; J gene: TRBJ2-3; CDR3 protein: CASSQAGVGTDTQYF
V gene: TRBV5-5; J gene: TRBJ2-1; CDR3 protein: CASSTGSSYNEQFF
V gene: TRBV5-1; J gene: TRBJ2-1; CDR3 protein: CASSLGWGGTNEQFF
V gene: TRBV6-6; J gene: TRBJ2-1; CDR3 protein: CASGAPVEQFF
V gene: TRBV18; J gene: TRBJ2-2; CDR3 protein: CASSPYPNTGELFF
V gene: TRBV9; J gene: TRBJ2-3; CDR3 protein: CASSGSSGTDTQYF
V gene: TRBV29-1; J gene: TRBJ2-3; CDR3 protein: CSVEPADTQYF
V gene: TRBV7-9; J gene: TRBJ2-2; CDR3 protein: CASSLAVLGLVTGELFF
V gene: TRBV3-1; J gene: TRBJ2-1; CDR3 protein: CASLPSSGSVNEQFF
V gene: TRBV12-3/TRBV12-4; J gene: TRBJ2-1; CDR3 protein: CASSLTSGGVRGNEQFF
V gene: TRBV28; J gene: TRBJ2-7; CDR3 protein: CASSLLAGTGQGLLYEQYF
V gene: TRBV12-3/TRBV12-4; J gene: TRBJ2-1; CDR3 protein: CASSTGGKAVAQFF
V gene: TRBV20-1; J gene: TRBJ1-1; CDR3 protein: CSARRPTLNTEAFF
V gene: TRBV12-3/TRBV12-4; J gene: TRBJ2-7; CDR3 protein: CASRASGGTYEQYF
V gene: TRBV6-5; J gene: TRBJ2-3; CDR3 protein: CASSYVGSADTQYF
V gene: TRBV6-6; J gene: TRBJ2-3; CDR3 protein: CASSYRVIDTQYF
V gene: TRBV7-9; J gene: TRBJ1-1; CDR3 protein: CASSTRYPTEAFF
V gene: TRBV10-2; J gene: TRBJ1-4; CDR3 protein: CASSESDEKLFF
V gene: TRBV9; J gene: TRBJ2-1; CDR3 protein: CASSVGLPSSYNEQFF
V gene: TRBV12-3/TRBV12-4; J gene: TRBJ2-2; CDR3 protein: CASSFPSGLEELFF
V gene: TRBV7-9; J gene: TRBJ2-7; CDR3 protein: CASSPPGNYEQYF
V gene: TRBV15; J gene: TRBJ1-2; CDR3 protein: CATSRDYAYGYTF
V gene: TRBV7-9; J gene: TRBJ2-3; CDR3 protein: CASRANADTQYF